The sequence of this T cell receptor beta chain was determined in a study of PD-L1 blockade in urothelial cancer. The length of the CDR3 is 15 residues. Germline CDR1 is MNHNS and CDR2 is SASEGT. The V end lost 7 bases, the J end lost 1 base, and 14 bases lay between the germline ends. TCRdb's table, derived via immunoSEQ multiplex PCR, lists solely in-frame clones and lacks some. There are some 100,000 clones in the sample; about 91% occur only once, and around 0.9% lies in the top ten. This TCR was sampled from a woman older than 75 with urothelial cancer. The sample consisted of PBMCs, taken around atezolizumab (anti-PD-L1) treatment. This chain links TRBV6-1 with TRBJ1-5, with D tentatively TRBD1 (5 bases). The CDR3 spells CASIAGTDSNQPQHF. CDR3 nucleotides: TGTGCCAGCATAGCGGGGACGGACAGCAATCAGCCCCAGCATTTT.